A single sample is the source of the 30 T cell receptor beta chains below, sequenced in a study of human CD4 T cells and Enterobacteriaceae. Measured with immunoSEQ multiplex PCR; TCRdb has only the in-frame clones, and not every one. The sample comprises just under 30,000 clones, about 80% of which are singletons, and around 1.5% rests with the top ten. The memory gate held CD4+ cells that were not CD45RA+CCR7+CD95- naive cells, over 98% pure. The sequencing sample was made of memory CD4+ T cells from blood. All receptors come from a human donor in good health.

The chain joins TRBV7-2 to TRBJ2-7, with 10 bases lining up with TRBD2. Germline V lookup: CDR1 SGHTA, CDR2 FQGNSA. The ends lost 3 bases at V and 4 bases at J; junction bases unmatched: 6. This CDR3 has 15 residues. CDR3 sequence reads: CASSLLAGEVYEQYF. CDR3 bases: TGTGCCAGCAGCTTGCTAGCGGGAGAGGTGTACGAGCAGTACTTC.

This clone was seen a few times. V gene TRBV10-3 combines with J gene TRBJ2-3; 10 bases align to TRBD2. Germline values: CDR1 ENHRY, CDR2 SYGVKD. J lost 1 base, V lost 2 bases, and 0 bases had no gene match. This CDR3 contains 15 residues. CDR3 region: CAISELAGGTDTQYF. The CDR3 nucleotides are TGTGCCATCAGTGAGCTAGCGGGAGGCACAGATACGCAGTATTTT.

CDR3 bases: TGTGCCAGCAGTCGTCAGACAGGATGGGGGGAAAAACTGTTTTTT. Encoded protein: CASSRQTGWGEKLFF. The J gene is TRBJ1-4, the V gene TRBV27, with a weak D call TRBD1 (6 bases). Germline V CDR1 and CDR2: MNHEY, SMNVEV (reference sequence). The CDR3 contains 15 residues. The V and J ends lost 5 bases and 8 bases respectively, with 18 bases between them.

This clone has just a few counts. The V and J genes are TRBV2 and TRBJ1-5; D gene ambiguous. The CDR3 length is 12 residues. Between the trimmed V and J ends, which lost 3 bases and 9 bases, there was a span of 9 bases. CDR1 is SNHLY and CDR2 is FYNNEI in the germline V gene. CDR3 nucleotides: TGTGCCAGCAGTGATGGGTATTCGCCCCAGCATTTT. Amino acid sequence: CASSDGYSPQHF.

The V and J genes are TRBV6-1 and TRBJ2-2; TRBD1 matches at 8 bases. CDR1 is MNHNS, CDR2 SASEGT, per germline. This CDR3 contains 14 residues. The V and J ends lost 8 bases and 3 bases, in that order; junction bases with no gene match: 5. The chain's CDR3 is CASRTGSYTGELFF. DNA for the CDR3: TGTGCCAGCCGGACAGGGTCTTACACCGGGGAGCTGTTTTTT.

The rearrangement links TRBV11-2 to TRBJ1-1; perhaps TRBD1 as D (5 bases). CDR1 is SGHAT and CDR2 is FQNNGV in the germline V gene. This CDR3 is 15 amino acids long. V was trimmed by 1 base and J by 5 bases, leaving 14 bases between them. The CDR3 region is CASSLVQGGVTEAFF. CDR3 DNA: TGTGCCAGCAGCTTAGTCCAGGGTGGGGTGACTGAAGCTTTCTTT. Full variable domain (missing parts from reference TRBV11-2 and TRBJ1-1): EAGVAQSPRYKIIEKRQSVAFWCNPISGHATLYWYQQILGQGPKLLIQFQNNGVVDDSQLPKDRFSAERLKGVDSTLKIQPAKLEDSAVYLCASSLVQGGVTEAFFGQGTRLTVV.

V usage is TRBV14 and J usage is TRBJ1-1; D possibly corresponds to TRBD1 (5 bases). The CDR3 spans 13 residues. Per the germline V gene, CDR1 is SGHDN and CDR2 is FVKESK. The ends were cut back, 3 bases at V and 5 bases at J, with 10 bases in the middle. CDR3 amino acids: CASSQSQGTEAFF. For the CDR3, the DNA is TGTGCCAGCAGCCAGTCGCAGGGTACTGAAGCTTTCTTT.

The chain links TRBV10-2 to TRBJ1-1, with no clear D. Germline assignment: CDR1 WSHSY and CDR2 SAAADI. The CDR3 sequence is 16 residues long. Deletions cut 2 bases from V and 3 bases from J, with 16 bases between. CDR3 bases: TGCGCCAGCAGTGAGACCCACAGCGGATCTTACACTGAAGCTTTCTTT. Protein product: CASSETHSGSYTEAFF.

This clone was counted a single time. At one of its ends the junction is not consistent with the germline gene, which may arise from a read error. The V gene is TRBV6-6, the J gene TRBJ1-3; D not certain. Germline V gene lookup returns CDR1 MNHNY and CDR2 SVGAGI (reference sequence). CDR3 length equals 16 residues. CDR3 loop: CASSLDNTGSGNTIYF. The CDR3 DNA reads as TGTGCCAGCAGCCTCGACAATACCGGGTCTGGGAACACCATATATTTT.

This clone was counted a single time. J is TRBJ1-1 and V is TRBV10-3, with D uncertain. The germline CDR1 and CDR2 sequences are ENHRY and SYGVKD. Trimming took off 6 bases at V and 8 bases at J, with 19 bases between the two ends. CDR3 length: 14 amino acids. CDR3 region: CAISKAPSVPEAFF. CDR3 bases: TGTGCCATCAGCAAAGCACCCTCGGTCCCCGAAGCTTTCTTT.

This rearrangement joins TRBV10-1 to TRBJ2-7; 8 bases line up with TRBD1. Per the germline V gene, CDR1 is WNHNN and CDR2 is SYGVQD (reference sequence). CDR3 size: 14 residues. V lost 7 bases, J lost 4 bases, and 9 bases stayed unmatched. CDR3 coding DNA: TGCGCCAGCAACACGGACAGGGAGAGGTACGAGCAGTACTTC. Residues: CASNTDRERYEQYF.

The chain uses TRBV6-1 and TRBJ1-1, with D possibly matching TRBD1 (6 bases). Germline V gene sequence: CDR1 MNHNS, CDR2 SASEGT. V was trimmed by 6 bases and J by 7 bases, leaving 9 bases between them. The CDR3 extends over 11 amino acids. This chain's CDR3 is CASREDSEAFF. In DNA form, the CDR3 reads TGTGCCAGCAGGGAGGACAGTGAAGCTTTCTTT.

The CDR3 DNA reads as TGCGCCAGCAGCTTGGATCAGGGGGCGCGTGGCTACACCTTC. This encodes CASSLDQGARGYTF. The chain has TRBV5-1 and TRBJ1-2; 8 nucleotides align to TRBD1. The CDR3 is 14 residues long. V lost 0 bases and J lost 7; bases outside the gene matches: 5. Germline CDR1 is SGHRS and CDR2 is YFSETQ.

The chain employs TRBV29-1 and TRBJ1-5; D remains unclear. CDR3 length equals 13 residues. With 5 bases removed from V and 0 bases from J, the gap between germline ends came to 8 bases. From germline, CDR1 is SQVTM and CDR2 ANQGSEA. CDR3 protein: CSVTDSSNQPQHF. In DNA, the CDR3 is TGCAGCGTTACAGACTCTAGCAATCAGCCCCAGCATTTT.

The chain is built from TRBV6-1 and TRBJ2-4; D not resolved. The CDR3 contains 17 residues. The V end was cut by 1 base, the J end by 0 bases, with 13 bases between. Germline values: CDR1 MNHNS, CDR2 SASEGT. The CDR3 spells CASSEGRPRAAKNIQYF. DNA for the CDR3: TGTGCCAGCAGTGAAGGGAGACCAAGGGCAGCCAAAAACATTCAGTACTTC.

V and J are TRBV5-1 and TRBJ1-1; D gene unclear. Trimming took off 2 bases at V and 1 base at J, with 18 bases between the two ends. This CDR3 is built from 17 residues. Looked up from germline, CDR1 is SGHRS and CDR2 is YFSETQ. The DNA for the CDR3 is TGCGCCAGCAGCTTATATGGGCCGATGGAGGGGAACACTGAAGCTTTCTTT. It specifies CASSLYGPMEGNTEAFF.

This sequence joins TRBV4-1 and TRBJ2-2, with D perhaps TRBD1 (6 bases). The CDR3 contains 16 residues. Trimming pared 4 bases from V and 6 bases from J, leaving 18 bases between. CDR1 is MGHRA, CDR2 YSYEKL, per germline. For the CDR3, the DNA is TGCGCCAGCAGCCCCCGGTGGGGGCCACACGCCGGGGAGCTGTTTTTT. As protein: CASSPRWGPHAGELFF.

This chain connects TRBV5-1 to TRBJ2-1, with 7 bases that match TRBD2. Germline V gives CDR1 SGHRS, CDR2 YFSETQ. J was trimmed by 13 bases and V by 4 bases; bases with no gene match: 11. The CDR3 spans 13 residues. The CDR3 sequence: CASSSRGESFQFF. CDR3 DNA: TGCGCCAGCAGCAGCCGGGGGGAATCCTTCCAGTTCTTC.

CDR3 amino acids: CASSSSLLGGNEQFF. CDR3 in DNA: TGTGCCAGCAGTTCCTCCTTACTAGGCGGCAATGAGCAGTTCTTC. V gene TRBV27 combines with J gene TRBJ2-1, with D possibly being TRBD2 (5 bases). Germline CDR1 reads MNHEY; CDR2 reads SMNVEV (reference sequence). The length of the CDR3 is 15 residues. V lost 4 bases, J lost 6 bases, and 16 bases lay in between.

This clone has a single count. V is TRBV5-1 and J is TRBJ2-3; D gene ambiguous. This CDR3 comprises 12 residues. V lost 3 bases, J lost 0 bases, and 2 bases lay in between. Looked up from germline, CDR1 is SGHRS and CDR2 is YFSETQ. The CDR3 coding sequence is TGCGCCAGCAGCTCGAGCACAGATACGCAGTATTTT. The encoded protein is CASSSSTDTQYF. The full variable domain, its missing parts supplied by reference TRBV5-1 and TRBJ2-3, is KAGVTQTPRYLIKTRGQQVTLSCSPISGHRSVSWYQQTPGQGLQFLFEYFSETQRNKGNFPGRFSGRQFSNSRSEMNVSTLELGDSALYLCASSSSTDTQYFGPGTRLTVL.

This clone was recorded a few times. The rearrangement links TRBV29-1 to TRBJ2-2; 12 positions agree with TRBD1. The CDR3 is made up of 14 amino acids. Germline lookup yields CDR1 SQVTM and CDR2 ANQGSEA. The V and J ends lost 5 bases and 6 bases, in that order; junction bases with no gene match: 4. In DNA form, the CDR3 reads TGCAGCGTTCGGGGACAGGGGGCTTCCGGGGAGCTGTTTTTT. Residues: CSVRGQGASGELFF.

This chain links TRBV5-6 with TRBJ2-3; the match to TRBD1 covers 10 bases. The V gene end was trimmed by 4 bases and the J gene end by 6 bases; junction bases not matched to a gene: 5. Germline CDR1 is SGHDT and CDR2 is YYEEEE. The CDR3 runs to 14 residues. The CDR3 DNA follows: TGTGCCAGCAGCCGACAGGGGGCAGGGGATACGCAGTATTTT. It yields the protein CASSRQGAGDTQYF. Supplemented by reference TRBV5-6 and TRBJ2-3, the full variable domain reads DAGVTQSPTHLIKTRGQQVTLRCSPKSGHDTVSWYQQALGQGPQFIFQYYEEEERQRGNFPDRFSGHQFPNYSSELNVNALLLGDSALYLCASSRQGAGDTQYFGPGTRLTVL.

This chain connects TRBV2 to TRBJ1-2; a possible D gene is TRBD1 (5 bases). The CDR3 covers 13 residues. Germline CDR1 is SNHLY and CDR2 is FYNNEI. V lost 4 bases, J lost 8 bases, and 14 bases lay in between. The CDR3 DNA sequence: TGTGCCAGCAGTGTGTGGCAGGGCGACGGCTACACCTTC. It yields the protein CASSVWQGDGYTF.

The chain couples TRBV6-6 to TRBJ1-2, with D perhaps matching TRBD1 (5 bases). V was shortened by 6 bases and J by 6 bases, with 20 bases between the two germline ends. The CDR3 extends over 15 amino acids. From germline, CDR1 is MNHNY and CDR2 SVGAGI (reference sequence). This CDR3 is CASSPSSTQGDGYTF. The CDR3, as DNA: TGTGCCAGCAGCCCCTCGAGTACCCAGGGAGATGGCTACACCTTC.

The CDR3 region has the DNA TGTGCCAGCAGCATATCCCGGCCGGGACGTGGTGCGGGGCAGTACTTC. It encodes CASSISRPGRGAGQYF. The chain recombines TRBV7-2 with TRBJ2-7; D may be TRBD1 or TRBD2 (5 bases each). The CDR3 sequence is 16 residues long. Trimming removed 5 bases from V and 9 bases from J, with 26 bases in between. The germline CDR1 and CDR2 sequences are SGHTA and FQGNSA.

The chain uses TRBV5-1 and TRBJ1-6, with D uncertain. The V gene lost 0 bases and the J gene lost 6 bases, with 10 bases spanning the gap. Germline V gives CDR1 SGHRS, CDR2 YFSETQ. CDR3 size: 15 residues. DNA of the CDR3: TGCGCCAGCAGCTTGGCCTTGGACTCTAATTCACCCCTCCACTTT. This codes for CASSLALDSNSPLHF.

This rearrangement joins TRBV4-1 to TRBJ2-2; 13 nucleotides agree with TRBD2. J lost 4 bases, V lost 1 base, and 6 bases had no gene match. Germline V gives CDR1 MGHRA, CDR2 YSYEKL. The CDR3 spans 18 residues. CDR3 residues: CASSQGGTSGIFTGELFF. In nucleotides, the CDR3 is TGCGCCAGCAGCCAAGGAGGGACTAGCGGGATTTTCACCGGGGAGCTGTTTTTT.

The chain links TRBV5-1 to TRBJ2-2, with 12 bases matching TRBD2. After removal of 4 bases from V and 6 bases from J, the junction contained 4 bases not matched to a gene. This CDR3 comprises 15 residues. Germline assignment: CDR1 SGHRS and CDR2 YFSETQ. The CDR3 sequence: CASSAGTSGSGELFF. CDR3 DNA: TGCGCCAGCAGCGCGGGGACTAGCGGGTCCGGGGAGCTGTTTTTT.

The rearrangement uses TRBV29-1 and TRBJ2-7, with D perhaps TRBD2 (6 bases). The V gene's germline CDR1 is SQVTM and CDR2 ANQGSEA. The CDR3 loop spans 13 amino acids. Trimming left V 6 bases short and J 5 bases short, with 17 bases between. CDR3 protein: CSVADQRRDEQYF. The CDR3 DNA reads TGCAGCGTAGCCGACCAGAGGAGGGACGAGCAGTACTTC.

The chain has TRBV5-5 and TRBJ2-2; 8 nucleotides agree with TRBD1. CDR1 and CDR2 (germline): SGHKS, YYEKEE (reference sequence). The V and J ends lost 4 bases and 1 base, in that order; junction bases with no gene match: 6. The CDR3 length is 16 residues. The CDR3 region is CASSTRTGLNTGELFF. CDR3 DNA sequence: TGTGCCAGCAGCACCAGGACAGGGTTGAACACCGGGGAGCTGTTTTTT.